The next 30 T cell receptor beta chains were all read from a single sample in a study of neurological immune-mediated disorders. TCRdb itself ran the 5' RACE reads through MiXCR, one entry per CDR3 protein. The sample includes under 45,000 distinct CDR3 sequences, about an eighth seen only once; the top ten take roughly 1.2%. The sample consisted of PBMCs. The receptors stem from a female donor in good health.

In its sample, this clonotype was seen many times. CDR3 amino acids: CASRSGPLGEQYF. The CDR3 region has the DNA TGCGCCAGCAGGTCAGGGCCCCTCGGGGAGCAGTACTTC. The rearrangement links TRBV5-1 to TRBJ2-7, with D possibly being TRBD1 (5 bases). Germline CDR1 SGHRS, CDR2 YFSETQ. This CDR3 comprises 13 residues. Trimming removed 5 bases at V and 7 bases at J, with 16 bases between.

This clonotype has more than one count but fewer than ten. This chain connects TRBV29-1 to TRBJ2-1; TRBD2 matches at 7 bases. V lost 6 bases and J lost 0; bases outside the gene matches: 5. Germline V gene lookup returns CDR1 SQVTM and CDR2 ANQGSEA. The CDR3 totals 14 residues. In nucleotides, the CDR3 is TGCAGCGTCTGGGGGGGTAGCTCCTACAATGAGCAGTTCTTC. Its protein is CSVWGGSSYNEQFF.

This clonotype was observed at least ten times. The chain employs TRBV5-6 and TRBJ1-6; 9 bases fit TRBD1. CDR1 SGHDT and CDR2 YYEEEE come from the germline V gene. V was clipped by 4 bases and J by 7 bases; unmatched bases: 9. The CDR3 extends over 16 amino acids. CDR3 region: CASSLRTGGTNSPLHF. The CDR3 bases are TGTGCCAGCAGCCTTAGAACAGGGGGCACGAATTCACCCCTCCACTTT. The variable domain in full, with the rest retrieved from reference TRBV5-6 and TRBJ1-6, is DAGVTQSPTHLIKTRGQQVTLRCSPKSGHDTVSWYQQALGQGPQFIFQYYEEEERQRGNFPDRFSGHQFPNYSSELNVNALLLGDSALYLCASSLRTGGTNSPLHFGNGTRLTVT.

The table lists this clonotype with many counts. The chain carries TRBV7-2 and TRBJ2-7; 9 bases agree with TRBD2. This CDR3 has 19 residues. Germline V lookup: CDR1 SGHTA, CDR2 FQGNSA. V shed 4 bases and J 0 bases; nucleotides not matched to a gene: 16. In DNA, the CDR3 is TGTGCCAGCAGCTCGCCCTTAGCGGGAGCCGTGTTAAGCTCCTACGAGCAGTACTTC. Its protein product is CASSSPLAGAVLSSYEQYF.

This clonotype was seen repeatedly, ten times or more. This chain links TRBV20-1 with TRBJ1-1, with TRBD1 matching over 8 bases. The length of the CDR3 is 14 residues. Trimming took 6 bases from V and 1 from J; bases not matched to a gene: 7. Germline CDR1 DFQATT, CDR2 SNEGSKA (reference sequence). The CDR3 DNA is TGCAGTGCCCGGAGGGGACAGGCGAACACTGAAGCTTTCTTT. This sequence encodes CSARRGQANTEAFF.

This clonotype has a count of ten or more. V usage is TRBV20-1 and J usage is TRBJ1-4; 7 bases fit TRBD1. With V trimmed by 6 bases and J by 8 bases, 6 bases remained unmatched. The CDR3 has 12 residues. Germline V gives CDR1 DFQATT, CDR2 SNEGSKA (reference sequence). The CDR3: CSAPGQAEKLFF. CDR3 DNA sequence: TGCAGTGCCCCAGGACAGGCGGAAAAACTGTTTTTT.

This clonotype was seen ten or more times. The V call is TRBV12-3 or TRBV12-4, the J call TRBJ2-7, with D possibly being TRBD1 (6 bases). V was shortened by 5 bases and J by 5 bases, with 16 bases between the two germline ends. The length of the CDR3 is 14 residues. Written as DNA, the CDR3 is TGTGCCAGCAGTCAACAACAGGGTACCCACGAGCAGTACTTC. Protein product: CASSQQQGTHEQYF.

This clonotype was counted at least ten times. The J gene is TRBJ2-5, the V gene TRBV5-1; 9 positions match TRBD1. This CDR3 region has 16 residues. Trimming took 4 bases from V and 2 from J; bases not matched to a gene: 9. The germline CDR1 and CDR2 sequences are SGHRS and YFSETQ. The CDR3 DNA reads TGCGCCAGCAGCCCCGTCAGGGGGACAGGGCAAGAGACCCAGTACTTC. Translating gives CASSPVRGTGQETQYF.

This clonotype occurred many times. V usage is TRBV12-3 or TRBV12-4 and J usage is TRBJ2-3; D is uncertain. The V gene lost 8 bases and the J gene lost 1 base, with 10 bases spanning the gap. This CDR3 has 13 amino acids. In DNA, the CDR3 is TGTGCCAGCGGATCCAGCGGCACAGATACGCAGTATTTT. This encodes CASGSSGTDTQYF.

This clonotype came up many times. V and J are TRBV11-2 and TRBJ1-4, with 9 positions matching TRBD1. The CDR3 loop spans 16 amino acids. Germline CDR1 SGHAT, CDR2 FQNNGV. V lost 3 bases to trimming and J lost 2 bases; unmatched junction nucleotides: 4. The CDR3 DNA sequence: TGTGCCAGCAGCTTGACAGGGGGGACGACTAATGAAAAACTGTTTTTT. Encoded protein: CASSLTGGTTNEKLFF.

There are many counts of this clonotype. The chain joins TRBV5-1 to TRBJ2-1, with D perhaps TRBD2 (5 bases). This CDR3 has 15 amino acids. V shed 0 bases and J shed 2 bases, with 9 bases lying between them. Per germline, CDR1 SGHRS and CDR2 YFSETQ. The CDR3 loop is CASSLEGATYNEQFF. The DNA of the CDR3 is TGCGCCAGCAGCTTGGAGGGAGCGACCTACAATGAGCAGTTCTTC.

CDR3 protein: CAWSRGDRNMNTEAFF. CDR3 coding DNA: TGTGCCTGGAGCAGGGGAGACAGAAATATGAACACTGAAGCTTTCTTT. The V and J genes are TRBV30 and TRBJ1-1, with TRBD1 as a possible D gene (6 bases). Germline V lookup: CDR1 GTSNPN, CDR2 SVGIG (reference sequence). The CDR3 totals 16 residues. Trimming removed 3 bases at V and 0 bases at J, with 17 bases between.

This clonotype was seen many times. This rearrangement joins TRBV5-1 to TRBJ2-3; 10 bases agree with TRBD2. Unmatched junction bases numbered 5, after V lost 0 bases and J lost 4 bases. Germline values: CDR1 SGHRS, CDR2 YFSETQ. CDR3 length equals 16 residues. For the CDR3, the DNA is TGCGCCAGCAGCTTGGCCCCAGCGGGAGGGGCAGATACGCAGTATTTT. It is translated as CASSLAPAGGADTQYF. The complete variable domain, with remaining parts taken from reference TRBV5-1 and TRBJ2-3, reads KAGVTQTPRYLIKTRGQQVTLSCSPISGHRSVSWYQQTPGQGLQFLFEYFSETQRNKGNFPGRFSGRQFSNSRSEMNVSTLELGDSALYLCASSLAPAGGADTQYFGPGTRLTVL.

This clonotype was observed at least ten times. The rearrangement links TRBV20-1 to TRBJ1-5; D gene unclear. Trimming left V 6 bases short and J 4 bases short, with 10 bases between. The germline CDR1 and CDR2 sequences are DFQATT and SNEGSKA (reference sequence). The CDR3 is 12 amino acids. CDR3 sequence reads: CSARRANQPQHF. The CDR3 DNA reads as TGCAGTGCCAGAAGGGCAAATCAGCCCCAGCATTTT.

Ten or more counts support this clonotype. The CDR3 region is CASSHRSGRNTGELFF. The CDR3 bases are TGTGCCAGCAGCCACCGTAGCGGGAGGAACACCGGGGAGCTGTTTTTT. The chain employs TRBV3-1 and TRBJ2-2; 9 bases match TRBD2. With V trimmed by 3 bases and J by 1 base, 3 bases remained unmatched. CDR1 LGHDT and CDR2 YNNKEL come from the germline V gene (reference sequence). CDR3 length equals 16 residues.

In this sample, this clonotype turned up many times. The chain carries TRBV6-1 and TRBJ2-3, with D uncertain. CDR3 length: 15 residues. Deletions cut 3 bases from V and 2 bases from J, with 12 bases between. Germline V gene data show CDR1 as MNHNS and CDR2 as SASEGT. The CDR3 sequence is CASSDVGKSTDTQYF. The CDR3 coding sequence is TGTGCCAGCAGTGACGTCGGCAAATCCACAGATACGCAGTATTTT.

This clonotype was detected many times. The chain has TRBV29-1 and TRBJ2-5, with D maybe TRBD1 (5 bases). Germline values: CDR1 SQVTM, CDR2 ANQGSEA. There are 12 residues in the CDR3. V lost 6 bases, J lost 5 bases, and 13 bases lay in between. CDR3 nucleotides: TGCAGCGTAACCCAGGGTGTGGAGACCCAGTACTTC. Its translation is CSVTQGVETQYF.

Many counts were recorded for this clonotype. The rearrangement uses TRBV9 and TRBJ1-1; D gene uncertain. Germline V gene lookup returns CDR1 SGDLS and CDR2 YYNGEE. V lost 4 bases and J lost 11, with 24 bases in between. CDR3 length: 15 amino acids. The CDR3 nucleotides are TGTGCCAGCAGCCCACCCAGCGGGGAGGATGGTGGGGCTTTCTTT. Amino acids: CASSPPSGEDGGAFF.

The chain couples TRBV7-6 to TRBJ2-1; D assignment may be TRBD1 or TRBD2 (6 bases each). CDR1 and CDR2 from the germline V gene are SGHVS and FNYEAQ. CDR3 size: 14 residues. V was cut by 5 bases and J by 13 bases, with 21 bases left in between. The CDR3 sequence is CASSPEQRGPNQFF. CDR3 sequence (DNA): TGTGCCAGCAGCCCCGAGCAACGGGGGCCCAATCAGTTCTTC.

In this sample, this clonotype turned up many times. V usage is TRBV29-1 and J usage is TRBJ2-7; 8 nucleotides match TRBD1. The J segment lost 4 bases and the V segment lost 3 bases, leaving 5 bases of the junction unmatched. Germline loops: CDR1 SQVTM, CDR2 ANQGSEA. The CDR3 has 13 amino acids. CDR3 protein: CSVEGTGVYEQYF. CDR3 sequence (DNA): TGCAGCGTTGAGGGGACAGGAGTATACGAGCAGTACTTC.

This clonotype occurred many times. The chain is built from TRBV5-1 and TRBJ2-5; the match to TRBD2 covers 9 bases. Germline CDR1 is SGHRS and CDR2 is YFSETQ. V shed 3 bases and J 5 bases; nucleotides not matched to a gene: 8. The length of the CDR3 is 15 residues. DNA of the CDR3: TGCGCCAGCAGCTCGAATCGCGGGGGGGCGGAGACCCAGTACTTC. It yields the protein CASSSNRGGAETQYF.

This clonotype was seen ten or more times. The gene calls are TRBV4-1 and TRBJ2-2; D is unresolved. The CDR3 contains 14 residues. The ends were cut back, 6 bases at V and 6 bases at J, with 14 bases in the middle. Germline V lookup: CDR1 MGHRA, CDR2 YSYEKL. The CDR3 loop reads CASRPTQWAGELFF. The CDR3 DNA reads TGCGCCAGCAGACCTACGCAGTGGGCCGGGGAGCTGTTTTTT.

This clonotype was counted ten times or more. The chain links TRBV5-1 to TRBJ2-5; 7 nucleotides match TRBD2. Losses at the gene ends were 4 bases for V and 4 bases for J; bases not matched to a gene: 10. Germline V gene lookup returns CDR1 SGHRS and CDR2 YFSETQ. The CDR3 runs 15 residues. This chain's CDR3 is CASSPARTSIETQYF. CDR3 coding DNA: TGCGCCAGCAGCCCGGCCCGGACTAGTATAGAGACCCAGTACTTC.

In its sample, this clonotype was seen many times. CDR3 nucleotides: TGTGCCAGCAGTTTAATGGCGGGAACAGATACGCAGTATTTT. Its translation is CASSLMAGTDTQYF. The chain combines TRBV12-3 or TRBV12-4 with TRBJ2-3, with TRBD2 as a possible D gene (6 bases). V was pared by 2 bases and J by 3 bases, with 9 bases between. This CDR3 has 14 residues.

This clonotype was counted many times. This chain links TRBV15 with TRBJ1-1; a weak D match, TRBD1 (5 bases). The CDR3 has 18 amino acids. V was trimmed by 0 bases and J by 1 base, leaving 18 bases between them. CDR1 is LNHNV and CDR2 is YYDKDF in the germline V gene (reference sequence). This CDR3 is CATSRDYLRLGENTEAFF. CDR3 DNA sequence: TGTGCCACCAGCAGAGATTATCTCAGGCTAGGGGAGAACACTGAAGCTTTCTTT.

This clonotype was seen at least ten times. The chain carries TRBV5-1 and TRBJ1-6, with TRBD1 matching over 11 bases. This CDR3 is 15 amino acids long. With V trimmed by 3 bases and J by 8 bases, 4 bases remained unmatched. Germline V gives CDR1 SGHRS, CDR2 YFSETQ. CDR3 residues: CASSSWTGGDSPLHF. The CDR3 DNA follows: TGCGCCAGCAGCTCATGGACAGGGGGCGATTCACCCCTCCACTTT.

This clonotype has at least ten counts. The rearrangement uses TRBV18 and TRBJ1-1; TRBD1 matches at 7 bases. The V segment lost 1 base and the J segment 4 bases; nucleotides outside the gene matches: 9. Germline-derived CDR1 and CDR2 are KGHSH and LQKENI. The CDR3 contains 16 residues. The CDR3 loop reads CASSPRRGGVGTEAFF. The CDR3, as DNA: TGTGCCAGCTCACCACGGAGAGGGGGCGTGGGCACTGAAGCTTTCTTT.

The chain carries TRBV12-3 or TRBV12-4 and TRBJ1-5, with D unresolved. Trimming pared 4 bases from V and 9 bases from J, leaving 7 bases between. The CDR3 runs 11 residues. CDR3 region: CASSSRGPQHF. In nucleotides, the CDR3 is TGTGCCAGCAGTTCTCGGGGGCCCCAGCATTTT.

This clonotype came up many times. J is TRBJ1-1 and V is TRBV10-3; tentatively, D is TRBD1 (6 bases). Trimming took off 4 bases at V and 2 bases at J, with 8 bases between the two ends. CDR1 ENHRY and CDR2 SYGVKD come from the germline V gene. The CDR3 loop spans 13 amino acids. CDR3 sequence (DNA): TGTGCCATCAGTGGGACAGCCAACACTGAAGCTTTCTTT. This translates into CAISGTANTEAFF.

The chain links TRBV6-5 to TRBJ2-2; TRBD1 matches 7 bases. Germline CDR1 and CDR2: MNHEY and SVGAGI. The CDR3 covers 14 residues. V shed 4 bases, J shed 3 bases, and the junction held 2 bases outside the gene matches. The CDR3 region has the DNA TGTGCCAGCAGTTCGGGACAGCACACCGGGGAGCTGTTTTTT. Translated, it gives CASSSGQHTGELFF.